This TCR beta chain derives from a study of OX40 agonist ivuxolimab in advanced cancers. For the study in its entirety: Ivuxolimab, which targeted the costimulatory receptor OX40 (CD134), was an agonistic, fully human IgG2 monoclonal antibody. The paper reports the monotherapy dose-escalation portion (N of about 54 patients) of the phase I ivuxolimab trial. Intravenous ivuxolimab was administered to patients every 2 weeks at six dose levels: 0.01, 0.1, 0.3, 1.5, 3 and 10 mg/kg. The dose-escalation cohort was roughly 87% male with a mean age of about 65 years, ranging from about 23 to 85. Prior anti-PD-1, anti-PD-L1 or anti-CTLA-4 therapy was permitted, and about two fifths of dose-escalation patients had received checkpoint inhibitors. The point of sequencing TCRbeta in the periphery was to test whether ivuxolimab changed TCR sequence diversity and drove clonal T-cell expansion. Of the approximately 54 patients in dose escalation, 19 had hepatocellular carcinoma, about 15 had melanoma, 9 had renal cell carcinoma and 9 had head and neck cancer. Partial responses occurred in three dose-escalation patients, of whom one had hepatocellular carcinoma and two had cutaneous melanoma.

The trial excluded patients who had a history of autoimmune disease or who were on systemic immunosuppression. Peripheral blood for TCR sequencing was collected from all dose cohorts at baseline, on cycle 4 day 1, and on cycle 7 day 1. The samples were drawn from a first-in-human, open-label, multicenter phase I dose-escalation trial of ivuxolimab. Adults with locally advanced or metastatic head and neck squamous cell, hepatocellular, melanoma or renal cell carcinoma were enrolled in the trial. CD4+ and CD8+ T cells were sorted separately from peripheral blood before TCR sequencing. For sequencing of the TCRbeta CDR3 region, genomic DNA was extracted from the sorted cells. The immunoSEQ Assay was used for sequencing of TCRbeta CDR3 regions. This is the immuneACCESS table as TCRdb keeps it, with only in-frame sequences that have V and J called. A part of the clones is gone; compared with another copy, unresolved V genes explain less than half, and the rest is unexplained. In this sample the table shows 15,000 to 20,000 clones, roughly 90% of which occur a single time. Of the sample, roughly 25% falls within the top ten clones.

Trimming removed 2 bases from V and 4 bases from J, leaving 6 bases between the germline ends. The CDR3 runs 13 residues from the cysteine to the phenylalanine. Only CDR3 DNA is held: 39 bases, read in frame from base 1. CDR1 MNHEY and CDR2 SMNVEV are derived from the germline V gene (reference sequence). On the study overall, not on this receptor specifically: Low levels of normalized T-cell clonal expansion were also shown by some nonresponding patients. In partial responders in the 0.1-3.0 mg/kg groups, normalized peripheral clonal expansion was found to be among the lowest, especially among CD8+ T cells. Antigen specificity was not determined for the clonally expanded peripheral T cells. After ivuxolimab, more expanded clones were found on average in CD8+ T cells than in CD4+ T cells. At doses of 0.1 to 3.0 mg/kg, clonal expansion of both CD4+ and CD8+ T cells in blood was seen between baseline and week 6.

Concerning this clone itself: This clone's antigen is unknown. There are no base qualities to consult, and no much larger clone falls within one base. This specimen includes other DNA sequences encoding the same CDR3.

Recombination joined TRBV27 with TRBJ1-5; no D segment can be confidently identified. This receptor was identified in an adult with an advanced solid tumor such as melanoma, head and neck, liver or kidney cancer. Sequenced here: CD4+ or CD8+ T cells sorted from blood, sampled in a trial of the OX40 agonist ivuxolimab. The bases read TGTGCCAGCAGTTTAGTAGAGAATCAGCCCCAGCATTTT. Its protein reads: CASSLVENQPQHF.